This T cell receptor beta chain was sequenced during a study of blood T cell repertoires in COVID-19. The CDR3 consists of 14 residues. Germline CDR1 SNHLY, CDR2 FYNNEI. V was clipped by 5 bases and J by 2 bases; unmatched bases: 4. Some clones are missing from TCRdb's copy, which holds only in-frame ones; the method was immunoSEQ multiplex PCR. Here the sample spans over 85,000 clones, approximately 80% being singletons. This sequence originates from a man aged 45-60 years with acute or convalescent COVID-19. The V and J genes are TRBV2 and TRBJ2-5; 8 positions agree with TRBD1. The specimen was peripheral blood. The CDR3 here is CASSKQGAQETQYF. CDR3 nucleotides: TGTGCCAGCAGTAAGCAGGGGGCGCAAGAGACCCAGTACTTC.